The clone carrying this TCR beta chain was observed at least ten times. TCRdb called the 5' RACE reads again in MiXCR, with one record for every CDR3 protein. The profile shows tens of thousands of distinct CDR3 sequences, approximately 5.2% of them singletons. This specimen comes from a study of spatial heterogeneity in lung cancer. Across the study: Averaged across combinations, each unique TCR and UMI pairing appeared more than ten times in raw reads, which were uncorrected.

The germline V gene has CDR1 SGHAT and CDR2 FQNNGV. This CDR3 region has 16 residues. V shed 5 bases and J shed 0 bases, with 15 bases lying between them. Sample time point: sample taken at primary tumor resection. The V and J genes are TRBV11-2 and TRBJ2-3, with no clear D. The material was PBMCs, obtained at surgery. This sequence originates from a female donor with early-stage non-small cell lung cancer. The CDR3 here is CASSGGLRPSTDTQYF. CDR3 nucleotide sequence: TGTGCCAGCAGCGGCGGCCTCCGGCCGAGCACAGATACGCAGTATTTT.